This T cell receptor (beta chain) was recovered during a study of T cell responses to AZD1222 COVID-19 vaccine (dated by TCRdb to about 2021). Describing the broader study: AZD1222 recipients with second doses at about 4 weeks or about 12 weeks were pooled, because spike-specific TCR depth and breadth did not differ between schedules. A total of over 230 trial participants underwent TCR sequencing, of whom roughly 210 had received two doses of AZD1222 and some 26 had received two doses of the MenACWY control vaccine. Trial participants were enrolled by age into subgroups of 18-55, 56-69 and 70-plus years, and around 140, 26 and 57 TCR-sequenced participants, respectively, were included in these subgroups. General study outcomes and caveats: Conclusions about previously exposed vaccinees were limited because only 5 or 6 AZD1222 recipients were SARS-CoV-2 seropositive at baseline. In the small 56-69-year group, the increase in depth fell short of significance, most likely because of low power. After two AZD1222 doses, spike-specific TCR breadth and depth were significantly higher than at day 0 and than in MenACWY recipients. Reportedly, almost half of the unique spike-specific TCRs recognized epitopes lying outside the regions that are mutated in the B.1.351 and B.1.1.7 variants. No day 14 peak-response samples were available, so repertoires were characterized only after the peak T cell response. The vaccine-associated CD4 TCRs covered the entire spike protein, and the dominant responses fell in regions 160-218 and 743-854. Most participants were white British and females outnumbered males, and the authors suggested that clonal diversity may have been underestimated.

Trimming at the junction amounts to 2 bases on V and 0 bases on J, and the germline ends lie 12 bases apart. From the cysteine up to the phenylalanine, the CDR3 has a length of 16 residues. Of all the DNA, just the CDR3 is kept, 48 bases in frame from base 1. According to the germline V gene, CDR1 reads SGHTA and CDR2 reads FQGNSA. The CDR3 regions of human TCRbeta chains were subjected to immunosequencing. The authors' analysis ran thus. TCRs in the repertoires were compared against a reference library of SARS-CoV-2-specific TCRs that had been generated with the MIRA antigen-specificity platform. Breadth was defined as the fraction of unique TCRs that were SARS-CoV-2-associated, and depth was defined as the fraction of total T cells that were SARS-CoV-2-associated. Using the MIRA data, each spike-specific TCR was assigned both to the spike region to which the TCR was reactive and to a CD4 or CD8 class. Log10-transformed breadth and depth values were compared by one-way ANOVA with Sidak's multiple comparisons tests. TCRdb took this table from immuneACCESS and kept in-frame rearrangements with V and J called. Such tables lack part of the clones; where checked against another copy, unresolved V genes explain under half of the gap, and the rest is unexplained. The DNA was the basis for D and trimming; V, J and clone size are from that table. The sample table records approximately 140,000 clones; around 91% of these occur just once. 5.2% of the sample lies in the top ten.

Note on this clone: The antigen it binds to is not known. There are no base qualities to consult, and no much larger clone falls within one base.

Read against the paper, the sample's time point label means: baseline before first vaccination. Vaccinee samples were obtained from the UK trials COV001 and COV002, which included a single-blind randomized controlled phase 2/3 trial of AZD1222 (ChAdOx1 nCoV-19) in healthy adults. For TCRbeta chain sequencing, PBMC samples were collected from trial participants at day 0 and at day 28 after the second dose. The sequence joins TRBV7-2 to TRBJ2-3; a tentative D match to TRBD1 spans 6 bases. The sequencing used peripheral blood, collected on day 0 of AZD1222 vaccination. The origin of this receptor is an adult in good health. The DNA sequence is given as TGTGCCAGCAGCTTACTAAGGGGGATTAGCACAGATACGCAGTATTTT. It codes for CASSLLRGISTDTQYF.